The 28 T cell receptor beta chains below come from one sample, sequenced in a study of blood T cell repertoires in COVID-19 (dated by TCRdb to 2020 to 2022). The library was made by the immunoSEQ multiplex PCR assay. The source is immuneACCESS, and TCRdb retained only in-frame sequences with V and J called. Part of the clones is not carried over; for the studies checked, unresolved V genes explain less than half of this, and the remainder is unexplained. This sample gives 130,000 to 150,000 clones in total; about 80% of them show up just once. The ten largest clones add up to around 4% of the sample. The sequencing input was peripheral blood. The receptor source for this set is a man in his 60s with acute or convalescent COVID-19.

Here the CDR3 DNA reads TGCGCCAGCAGCTTGGGTTCGGGAGTGAACACTGAAGCTTTCTTT. It encodes CASSLGSGVNTEAFF. The rearrangement uses TRBV5-1 and TRBJ1-1; D gene unclear. Deletions cut 0 bases from V and 0 bases from J, with 9 bases between. The CDR3 spans 15 residues. Looked up from germline, CDR1 is SGHRS and CDR2 is YFSETQ.

V is TRBV6-5 and J is TRBJ1-6; 7 bases are a match to TRBD1. CDR3 length: 15 amino acids. Looked up from germline, CDR1 is MNHEY and CDR2 is SVGAGI. With 7 bases clipped from V and 10 bases from J, the junction kept 13 bases outside the gene matches. The CDR3 protein is CASTRDTEGGSPLHF. CDR3 DNA: TGTGCCAGCACCCGCGACACGGAAGGGGGCTCACCCCTCCACTTT.

The CDR3 bases are TGTGCCAGCAGCTTAGTGGCTAGCGGGGGAGCCAAAAACATTCAGTACTTC. It specifies CASSLVASGGAKNIQYF. The rearrangement joins TRBV7-2 to TRBJ2-4, with TRBD2 matching 10 bases. The CDR3 contains 17 residues. V gave up 1 base and J gave up 0 bases; unmatched junction bases: 3. Per the germline V gene, CDR1 is SGHTA and CDR2 is FQGNSA.

This clone has a single count. This chain uses TRBV4-3 with TRBJ1-1; 9 nucleotides line up with TRBD1. The CDR3 has 15 residues. Germline V gene sequence: CDR1 LGHNA, CDR2 YSLEER. V shed 5 bases and J 1 base; nucleotides not matched to a gene: 5. The CDR3 protein is CASSAGTGRNTEAFF. In DNA form, the CDR3 reads TGCGCCAGCAGCGCTGGGACAGGGAGGAACACTGAAGCTTTCTTT.

V and J are TRBV5-1 and TRBJ2-7; 9 positions agree with TRBD2. Losses at the gene ends were 4 bases for V and 6 bases for J; bases not matched to a gene: 20. The V gene's germline CDR1 is SGHRS and CDR2 YFSETQ. The CDR3 has 18 residues. CDR3 residues: CASSTPRVAGVIGGEQYF. The CDR3 coding sequence is TGCGCCAGCAGCACCCCTAGGGTAGCGGGAGTAATTGGTGGCGAGCAGTACTTC.

J is TRBJ2-7 and V is TRBV5-8; D may be TRBD2 (5 bases). The CDR3 length is 14 residues. CDR1 is SGHTS, CDR2 YDEGEE, per germline. V lost 7 bases to trimming and J lost 7 bases, with 21 bases between them. CDR3 sequence reads: CASYPGLLAREQYF. CDR3 nucleotide sequence: TGTGCCAGCTACCCAGGACTCCTCGCTCGGGAGCAGTACTTC.

This sequence joins TRBV29-1 and TRBJ1-6, with TRBD1 as a possible D gene (5 bases). Trimming removed 4 bases from V and 7 bases from J, with 11 bases in between. From germline, CDR1 is SQVTM and CDR2 ANQGSEA. The CDR3 contains 13 residues. The CDR3 reads CSVATGLNSPLHF. The CDR3 DNA sequence: TGCAGCGTTGCCACAGGCCTCAATTCACCCCTCCACTTT.

V and J are TRBV28 and TRBJ1-1; no firm D call. The germline gives CDR1 MDHEN, CDR2 SYDVKM. CDR3 size: 12 residues. The V gene lost 6 bases and the J gene lost 10 bases, with 15 bases spanning the gap. The CDR3: CASSHRGLVAFF. CDR3 DNA sequence: TGTGCCAGCAGCCACCGCGGACTGGTAGCTTTCTTT.

V and J are TRBV3-1 (or the pseudogene TRBV3-2) and TRBJ2-5, with TRBD1 matching 9 bases. Germline CDR1 reads LGHDT; CDR2 reads YNNKEL (reference sequence). V was pared by 3 bases and J by 1 base, with 3 bases of the junction left unmatched. The CDR3 has 15 residues. The CDR3 loop is CASSQEDRGQETQYF. CDR3 bases: TGTGCCAGCAGCCAGGAGGACAGGGGCCAAGAGACCCAGTACTTC.

The chain joins TRBV7-2 to TRBJ1-1; D is possibly TRBD1 (6 bases). The length of the CDR3 is 14 residues. V was clipped by 1 base and J by 8 bases, with 14 bases between them. Per the germline V gene, CDR1 is SGHTA and CDR2 is FQGNSA. The CDR3 region has the DNA TGTGCCAGCAGCTTAGAAACAGGGTTGGGGGAAGCTTTCTTT. It translates to CASSLETGLGEAFF.

This chain connects TRBV30 to TRBJ1-1, with 7 positions matching TRBD1. The CDR3 has 13 amino acids. CDR1 and CDR2 (germline): GTSNPN, SVGIG (reference sequence). J was trimmed by 2 bases and V by 5 bases; bases with no gene match: 5. CDR3 amino acids: CAWARQGNTEAFF. The DNA of the CDR3 is TGTGCCTGGGCTAGACAGGGCAACACTGAAGCTTTCTTT.

The chain has TRBV10-3 and TRBJ1-5, with D possibly being TRBD1 (6 bases). CDR3 length: 13 residues. V gave up 0 bases and J gave up 7 bases, with 7 bases separating them. Germline loops: CDR1 ENHRY, CDR2 SYGVKD. As DNA, the CDR3 is TGTGCCATCAGTGAGTCTGGGGGCCAGCCCCAGCATTTT. Encoded protein: CAISESGGQPQHF.

The chain combines TRBV28 with TRBJ1-1; unclear D gene. Germline V gene lookup returns CDR1 MDHEN and CDR2 SYDVKM. Trimming left V 5 bases short and J 0 bases short, with 4 bases between. This CDR3 comprises 12 residues. CDR3 in DNA: TGTGCCAGCAGTACACTGAACACTGAAGCTTTCTTT. Encoded protein: CASSTLNTEAFF.

This clone has just one count. The V gene is TRBV30, the J gene TRBJ2-7; weak D call: TRBD1 (6 bases). This CDR3 is built from 12 residues. V shed 7 bases and J shed 3 bases, with 13 bases lying between them. Germline V CDR1 and CDR2: GTSNPN, SVGIG (reference sequence). In DNA, the CDR3 is TGTGCCTTATCCAGGGGTGGCTACGAGCAGTACTTC. It specifies CALSRGGYEQYF.

In this sample, this clone is medium-sized. The rearrangement links TRBV11-2 to TRBJ1-1; no clear D gene. This CDR3 region has 15 residues. Germline CDR1 SGHAT, CDR2 FQNNGV. V lost 4 bases and J lost 2, with 14 bases in between. This chain's CDR3 is CASSSQEHHNTEAFF. The DNA for the CDR3 is TGTGCCAGCAGCTCCCAAGAGCACCATAACACTGAAGCTTTCTTT.

The rearrangement joins TRBV28 to TRBJ2-7; TRBD1 aligns across 7 bases. The germline V gene has CDR1 MDHEN and CDR2 SYDVKM. V lost 8 bases and J lost 1; bases outside the gene matches: 8. This CDR3 is 14 amino acids long. The chain's CDR3 is CASRPGTVSYEQYF. The DNA for the CDR3 is TGTGCCAGCCGGCCCGGGACAGTTTCCTACGAGCAGTACTTC. Filled out from reference TRBV28 and TRBJ2-7, the complete variable domain reads DVKVTQSSRYLVKRTGEKVFLECVQDMDHENMFWYRQDPGLGLRLIYFSYDVKMKEKGDIPEGYSVSREKKERFSLILESASTNQTSMYLCASRPGTVSYEQYFGPGTRLTVT.

This clone has only a few counts. V and J are TRBV14 and TRBJ2-3, with TRBD2 matching over 7 bases. The CDR3 runs to 16 residues. Per the germline V gene, CDR1 is SGHDN and CDR2 is FVKESK. J lost 2 bases, V lost 0 bases, and 5 bases had no gene match. Here the CDR3 reads CASSQEEGLNTDTQYF. CDR3 sequence (DNA): TGTGCCAGCAGCCAAGAAGAGGGACTAAACACAGATACGCAGTATTTT. Drawing the rest from reference TRBV14 and TRBJ2-3, the complete variable domain is EAGVTQFPSHSVIEKGQTVTLRCDPISGHDNLYWYRRVMGKEIKFLLHFVKESKQDESGMPNNRFLAERTGGTYSTLKVQPAELEDSGVYFCASSQEEGLNTDTQYFGPGTRLTVL.

The chain links TRBV6-5 to TRBJ2-7; 8 positions match TRBD2. V dropped 0 bases and J dropped 4; count of bases not matched to a gene: 2. The germline V gene has CDR1 MNHEY and CDR2 SVGAGI. This CDR3 contains 14 residues. CDR3 residues: CASSYSPGGYEQYF. CDR3 DNA sequence: TGTGCCAGCAGTTACTCACCGGGAGGGTACGAGCAGTACTTC.

The genes are TRBV28 and TRBJ2-2; D perhaps matches TRBD2 (6 bases). The CDR3 runs 14 residues. The V end was cut by 8 bases, the J end by 1 base, with 11 bases between. Germline loops: CDR1 MDHEN, CDR2 SYDVKM. Here the CDR3 DNA reads TGTGCCAGCCGGCGGGGAGGGAACACCGGGGAGCTGTTTTTT. It yields the protein CASRRGGNTGELFF. Together with reference TRBV28 and TRBJ2-2, the CDR3 gives the full variable domain: DVKVTQSSRYLVKRTGEKVFLECVQDMDHENMFWYRQDPGLGLRLIYFSYDVKMKEKGDIPEGYSVSREKKERFSLILESASTNQTSMYLCASRRGGNTGELFFGEGSRLTVL.

The chain carries TRBV3-1 (or the pseudogene TRBV3-2) and TRBJ1-4, with unresolved D. CDR1 is LGHDT and CDR2 is YNNKEL in the germline V gene (reference sequence). CDR3 length: 16 residues. The germline V and J ends were trimmed by 0 bases and 0 bases, with 8 bases remaining between them. Here the CDR3 reads CASSQEAVATNEKLFF. CDR3 bases: TGTGCCAGCAGCCAAGAGGCAGTTGCAACTAATGAAAAACTGTTTTTT.

This clone came up once. The chain links TRBV3-1 (or the pseudogene TRBV3-2) to TRBJ2-3, with a weak D call TRBD2 (6 bases). Trimming removed 0 bases from V and 4 bases from J, with 14 bases in between. The CDR3 is 16 residues long. Germline loops: CDR1 LGHDT, CDR2 YNNKEL (reference sequence). CDR3: CASSQDLRGSSDTQYF. CDR3 sequence (DNA): TGTGCCAGCAGCCAAGATCTTCGGGGGAGTTCAGATACGCAGTATTTT.

This sequence joins TRBV20-1 and TRBJ2-7; perhaps TRBD2 as D (7 bases). This CDR3 region has 14 residues. V dropped 3 bases and J dropped 7 bases, with 19 bases sitting between them. In germline, CDR1 is DFQATT, CDR2 SNEGSKA (reference sequence). The CDR3 DNA sequence: TGCAGTGCTAGTCAGACAGTGGGGGGGCCGGAGCAGTACTTC. Amino acids: CSASQTVGGPEQYF.

J is TRBJ1-3 and V is TRBV9; a possible D gene is TRBD1 (6 bases). This CDR3 comprises 16 residues. Germline lookup yields CDR1 SGDLS and CDR2 YYNGEE. V was cut by 4 bases and J by 3 bases, with 17 bases left in between. The CDR3 DNA is TGTGCCAGCAGCCCGAGGTGGGGGCGCGTTGGAAACACCATATATTTT. This codes for CASSPRWGRVGNTIYF.

The rearrangement uses TRBV25-1 and TRBJ2-1; a weak D match, TRBD2 (6 bases). Trimming cost V 6 bases and J 2 bases, with 11 bases left between them. This CDR3 has 14 amino acids. Looked up from germline, CDR1 is MGHDK and CDR2 is SYGVNS. The CDR3 DNA is TGTGCCAGCAGCCGGGAGCGGGCCTACAATGAGCAGTTCTTC. It translates to CASSRERAYNEQFF.

This chain uses TRBV7-2 with TRBJ2-7, with D perhaps matching TRBD1 (5 bases). CDR3 length: 14 amino acids. Germline values: CDR1 SGHTA, CDR2 FQGNSA. V dropped 6 bases and J dropped 0 bases, with 12 bases sitting between them. CDR3 in DNA: TGTGCCAGCAGTTCCAGGGCCTCCTCCTACGAGCAGTACTTC. Amino acid sequence: CASSSRASSYEQYF.

This clone has a handful of counts. The rearrangement links TRBV3-1 (or the pseudogene TRBV3-2) to TRBJ2-5; 10 nucleotides line up with TRBD1. The CDR3 has 16 residues. CDR1 is LGHDT, CDR2 YNNKEL, per germline (reference sequence). After removal of 3 bases from V and 5 bases from J, the junction contained 9 bases not matched to a gene. The DNA of the CDR3 is TGTGCCAGCAGCCAGCTTAAGACAGGGGGCGCCGAGACCCAGTACTTC. Its translation: CASSQLKTGGAETQYF.

This chain joins TRBV28 and TRBJ1-2; weak D call: TRBD1 (5 bases). Germline V gives CDR1 MDHEN, CDR2 SYDVKM. V lost 7 bases and J lost 2, with 8 bases in between. The CDR3 sequence is 12 residues long. The CDR3 DNA is TGTGCCAGCAAATCAGGGAACTATGGCTACACCTTC. Encoded protein: CASKSGNYGYTF.

CDR3 nucleotide sequence: TGTGCCAGTAGTATGTCGGACAGGGGCTATGGCTACACCTTC. Translating gives CASSMSDRGYGYTF. This chain uses TRBV19 with TRBJ1-2; 9 nucleotides agree with TRBD1. Germline loops: CDR1 LNHDA, CDR2 SQIVND (reference sequence). CDR3 length: 14 amino acids. V was pared by 3 bases and J by 4 bases, with 3 bases of the junction left unmatched.